The rows below give T cell receptor beta chains drawn from one sample of a study of blood T cells in healthy people across ages. TCRdb ran MiXCR on the 5' RACE reads and lists one entry per CDR3 protein. In the table there are around 650,000 distinct CDR3 sequences, approximately 40% of which are singletons. The specimen sequenced was blood. These receptors were collected from an elderly man in good health. Both conserved end residues are part of each CDR3. Fields, in order: D gene, clone size, V gene, J gene, CDR3 protein, CDR3 DNA. A D gene is named only where the DNA matches it firmly. Clone sizes are given selectively: once, few, many, or a class where the clone is expanded.

d_gene: NA
abundance: NA
v_gene: TRBV20-1
j_gene: TRBJ1-6
CDR3aa: CSAPRGGRNSPLHF
CDR3nt: TGCAGTGCTCCCCGGGGGGGGCGGAATTCACCCCTCCACTTT

d_gene: NA
abundance: NA
v_gene: TRBV6-2/TRBV6-3
j_gene: TRBJ2-2
CDR3aa: CASSYSGRRSNTGELFF
CDR3nt: TGTGCCAGCAGTTACTCTGGGCGCAGATCGAACACCGGGGAGCTGTTTTTT

d_gene: NA
abundance: NA
v_gene: TRBV6-5
j_gene: TRBJ1-1
CDR3aa: CASSYRRRGNTEAFF
CDR3nt: TGTGCCAGCAGTTACAGAAGGAGGGGGAACACTGAAGCTTTCTTT

d_gene: NA
abundance: once
v_gene: TRBV15
j_gene: TRBJ2-5
CDR3aa: CATSVTRQNQETQYF
CDR3nt: TGTGCCACCAGCGTCACTCGACAGAACCAAGAGACCCAGTACTTC

d_gene: TRBD2
abundance: few
v_gene: TRBV7-9
j_gene: TRBJ2-2
CDR3aa: CASSQREGGTGELFF
CDR3nt: TGTGCCAGCAGCCAGAGGGAGGGAGGCACCGGGGAGCTGTTTTTT

d_gene: NA
abundance: NA
v_gene: TRBV7-6
j_gene: TRBJ2-1
CDR3aa: CASSPRAGTDNEQFF
CDR3nt: TGTGCCAGCAGCCCCCGGGCCGGGACCGACAATGAGCAGTTCTTC

d_gene: NA
abundance: NA
v_gene: TRBV5-1
j_gene: TRBJ2-7
CDR3aa: CASRPSRDYEQYF
CDR3nt: TGCGCCAGCAGACCCAGCCGGGATTACGAGCAGTACTTC

d_gene: NA
abundance: NA
v_gene: TRBV6-1
j_gene: TRBJ2-3
CDR3aa: CASDTTGQGTDTQYF
CDR3nt: TGTGCCAGCGACACCACGGGACAAGGCACAGATACGCAGTATTTT

d_gene: NA
abundance: NA
v_gene: TRBV2
j_gene: TRBJ1-1
CDR3aa: CASSEALRGGEAFF
CDR3nt: TGTGCCAGCAGTGAAGCGCTCCGGGGAGGGGAAGCTTTCTTT

d_gene: NA
abundance: NA
v_gene: TRBV2
j_gene: TRBJ2-1
CDR3aa: CASRGHAQETQFF
CDR3nt: TGTGCCAGCAGGGGGCATGCCCAAGAGACCCAGTTCTTC

d_gene: NA
abundance: few
v_gene: TRBV12-3/TRBV12-4
j_gene: TRBJ2-2
CDR3aa: CATSRGTGELFF
CDR3nt: TGTGCCACCTCTAGGGGGACCGGGGAGCTGTTTTTT

d_gene: NA
abundance: NA
v_gene: TRBV6-1
j_gene: TRBJ2-7
CDR3aa: CASSEARTGETYEQYF
CDR3nt: TGTGCCAGCAGTGAAGCACGGACGGGCGAGACCTACGAGCAGTACTTC

d_gene: TRBD2
abundance: NA
v_gene: TRBV5-1
j_gene: TRBJ2-1
CDR3aa: CASSQGLAGWDEQFF
CDR3nt: TGCGCCAGCAGCCAGGGACTAGCGGGGTGGGATGAGCAGTTCTTC

d_gene: NA
abundance: NA
v_gene: TRBV9
j_gene: TRBJ2-3
CDR3aa: CASSVRGQGTDTQYF
CDR3nt: TGTGCCAGCAGCGTAAGAGGGCAGGGTACAGATACGCAGTATTTT

d_gene: NA
abundance: few
v_gene: TRBV7-2
j_gene: TRBJ2-7
CDR3aa: CASSQPPFRVSYEQYF
CDR3nt: TGTGCCAGCAGCCAGCCCCCCTTCCGCGTTTCCTACGAGCAGTACTTC

d_gene: NA
abundance: few
v_gene: TRBV7-9
j_gene: TRBJ1-3
CDR3aa: CASGFGTDFGNTIYF
CDR3nt: TGTGCCAGCGGCTTTGGGACGGACTTTGGAAACACCATATATTTT

d_gene: NA
abundance: NA
v_gene: TRBV6-2/TRBV6-3
j_gene: TRBJ2-5
CDR3aa: CASGASGLKTQYF
CDR3nt: TGTGCCAGCGGTGCATCGGGGCTGAAGACCCAGTACTTC

d_gene: TRBD1
abundance: few
v_gene: TRBV7-2
j_gene: TRBJ1-2
CDR3aa: CASSPRQGAWSGYTF
CDR3nt: TGTGCCAGCAGCCCTAGACAGGGGGCTTGGAGTGGCTACACCTTC

d_gene: NA
abundance: NA
v_gene: TRBV7-9
j_gene: TRBJ2-1
CDR3aa: CASSFLFHEQFF
CDR3nt: TGTGCCAGCAGCTTTCTTTTCCATGAGCAGTTCTTC

d_gene: TRBD1
abundance: NA
v_gene: TRBV4-1
j_gene: TRBJ1-2
CDR3aa: CASSQDPAGGNYGYTF
CDR3nt: TGCGCCAGCAGCCAAGATCCGGCAGGGGGCAACTATGGCTACACCTTC

d_gene: NA
abundance: NA
v_gene: TRBV5-1
j_gene: TRBJ1-2
CDR3aa: CASSLAETTARYGYTF
CDR3nt: TGCGCCAGCAGCTTGGCTGAGACGACAGCGCGATATGGCTACACCTTC

d_gene: TRBD2
abundance: NA
v_gene: TRBV11-3
j_gene: TRBJ2-1
CDR3aa: CASSFTSGEQFF
CDR3nt: TGTGCCAGCAGCTTCACTAGCGGTGAGCAGTTCTTC

d_gene: NA
abundance: few
v_gene: TRBV7-2
j_gene: TRBJ2-6
CDR3aa: CASSLAGAGSGANVLTF
CDR3nt: TGTGCCAGCAGCTTAGCGGGAGCAGGCTCTGGGGCCAACGTCCTGACTTTC

d_gene: NA
abundance: NA
v_gene: TRBV4-3
j_gene: TRBJ1-5
CDR3aa: CASSLNLGVPNQPQHF
CDR3nt: TGCGCCAGCAGCCTTAACTTGGGGGTCCCTAATCAGCCCCAGCATTTT

d_gene: TRBD1
abundance: NA
v_gene: TRBV20-1
j_gene: TRBJ2-3
CDR3aa: CSARPTGQIKISADTQYF
CDR3nt: TGCAGTGCTAGACCTACGGGACAGATAAAAATTAGTGCAGATACGCAGTATTTT

d_gene: TRBD1
abundance: NA
v_gene: TRBV18
j_gene: TRBJ1-4
CDR3aa: CASSRDREVTNEKLFF
CDR3nt: TGTGCCAGCTCACGGGACAGGGAGGTCACTAATGAAAAACTGTTTTTT

d_gene: NA
abundance: NA
v_gene: TRBV7-8
j_gene: TRBJ2-6
CDR3aa: CASSWWTASGANVLTF
CDR3nt: TGTGCCAGCAGCTGGTGGACAGCCTCTGGGGCCAACGTCCTGACTTTC

d_gene: NA
abundance: NA
v_gene: TRBV29-1
j_gene: TRBJ2-7
CDR3aa: CSVESGTVSYEQYF
CDR3nt: TGCAGCGTTGAATCCGGGACTGTTTCCTACGAGCAGTACTTC

d_gene: NA
abundance: NA
v_gene: TRBV13
j_gene: TRBJ2-7
CDR3aa: CASSLRRSSSYEQYF
CDR3nt: TGTGCCAGCAGCTTAAGACGGAGTTCGAGCTACGAGCAGTACTTC

d_gene: NA
abundance: NA
v_gene: TRBV29-1
j_gene: TRBJ2-5
CDR3aa: CSVVSGARETQYF
CDR3nt: TGCAGCGTTGTGTCAGGGGCCCGAGAGACCCAGTACTTC

d_gene: NA
abundance: few
v_gene: TRBV28
j_gene: TRBJ2-5
CDR3aa: CASSRPTGNQETQYF
CDR3nt: TGTGCCAGCAGCCGACCAACAGGGAACCAAGAGACCCAGTACTTC

d_gene: NA
abundance: NA
v_gene: TRBV7-3
j_gene: TRBJ2-7
CDR3aa: CASSSAPGLNNEQYF
CDR3nt: TGTGCCAGCAGCTCCGCGCCGGGCCTTAACAATGAGCAGTACTTC

d_gene: TRBD1
abundance: NA
v_gene: TRBV20-1
j_gene: TRBJ2-5
CDR3aa: CSAMATGRGGYQETQYF
CDR3nt: TGCAGTGCTATGGCCACAGGGAGAGGGGGCTATCAAGAGACCCAGTACTTC

d_gene: TRBD1
abundance: NA
v_gene: TRBV20-1
j_gene: TRBJ1-5
CDR3aa: CSAPGTGGAGPQHF
CDR3nt: TGCAGTGCTCCCGGGACAGGGGGCGCGGGCCCCCAGCATTTT

d_gene: NA
abundance: NA
v_gene: TRBV10-1
j_gene: TRBJ2-5
CDR3aa: CASSESRPSKETQYF
CDR3nt: TGCGCCAGCAGTGAGTCGAGACCATCCAAAGAGACCCAGTACTTC

d_gene: NA
abundance: once
v_gene: TRBV7-8
j_gene: TRBJ2-3
CDR3aa: CASSLWGSGPRTDTQYF
CDR3nt: TGTGCCAGCAGCTTATGGGGTTCCGGGCCGAGAACAGATACGCAGTATTTT

d_gene: NA
abundance: NA
v_gene: TRBV6-2/TRBV6-3
j_gene: TRBJ1-2
CDR3aa: CASSYTQAGNDYGYTF
CDR3nt: TGTGCCAGCAGTTACACTCAGGCGGGGAACGACTATGGCTACACCTTC

d_gene: NA
abundance: NA
v_gene: TRBV7-9
j_gene: TRBJ2-7
CDR3aa: CASSLIFHEQYF
CDR3nt: TGTGCCAGCAGCCTCATCTTCCACGAGCAGTACTTC

d_gene: NA
abundance: few
v_gene: TRBV4-3
j_gene: TRBJ2-1
CDR3aa: CASSQVGAGEEQFF
CDR3nt: TGCGCCAGCAGCCAAGTTGGGGCCGGGGAAGAGCAGTTCTTC

d_gene: TRBD1
abundance: few
v_gene: TRBV6-1
j_gene: TRBJ2-1
CDR3aa: CASSAGQVNEQFF
CDR3nt: TGTGCCAGCAGTGCTGGACAGGTCAATGAGCAGTTCTTC